The sample holds a few counts of the clone carrying this T cell receptor beta chain. Its antigen is unidentified. At one boundary the junction diverges from the germline segment, which might be a read error. These data come from a study of cytomegalovirus exposure and HLA in healthy donors. The PCR made use of 60 Vbeta and 13 Jbeta primers. Measured with immunoSEQ multiplex PCR; TCRdb has only the in-frame clones, and not every one. In the table there are 200,000 or so clones, 70% to 90% of which are singletons. The CDR3 spans 16 residues. Germline-derived CDR1 and CDR2 are SGHVS and FQNEAQ. Points from the study as a whole: When a later analysis was performed, an Asian-associated ancestry cluster reportedly had fewer N-insertions than the approximately 700-donor mean. In a later analysis, parvovirus B19, influenza, CMV and Epstein-Barr virus appeared linked to several top co-occurrence clusters.

Material for sequencing was PBMCs. This clonotype originated in a woman between 18 and 29 years old in good health and CMV-seropositive. The J gene is TRBJ1-6, the V gene TRBV7-8, with no clear D. CDR3 amino acids: CASSSLQRAADSPLHF. The CDR3 bases are TGTGCCAGCAGCTCCCTACAGAGGGCCGCCGATTCGCCCCTCCACTTT. The variable domain in full, completed from reference TRBV7-8 and TRBJ1-6, reads GAGVSQSPRYKVAKRGQDVALRCDPISGHVSLFWYQQALGQGPEFLTYFQNEAQLDKSGLPSDRFFAERPEGSVSTLKIQRTQQEDSAVYLCASSSLQRAADSPLHFGNGTRLTVT.